Detailed here is one TCR beta chain. Reverse transcription of roughly 0.5 to 1 ug RNA was performed with random hexamers. TCRdb processed the immunoSEQ multiplex PCR reads anew with MiXCR; each CDR3 protein has one entry. The sample has roughly 200,000 distinct CDR3 sequences, roughly 94% seen once. The record originates from a study of CD8 T cells in Susac syndrome. Study background: Each patient with Susac syndrome, at the time of blood draw, was therapy-naive, on corticosteroids, or on intravenous immunoglobulin alone.

Purification of the CD8+ and CD4+ T cells relied on negative isolation, and TEMRA cells underwent FACS enrichment. This TCR was sampled from a human donor with Susac syndrome. The specimen was CD4+ T cells from PBMCs.

The CDR3 DNA follows: TGTGCCAGCAGCCCGGGACAGGATCGGCATGAAAAACTGTTTTTT. The encoded protein is CASSPGQDRHEKLFF. This chain joins TRBV4-2 and TRBJ1-4, with TRBD1 matching 8 bases. Germline V gene sequence: CDR1 LGHNA, CDR2 YNFKEQ. V was pared by 4 bases and J by 6 bases, with 7 bases of the junction left unmatched. CDR3 size: 15 residues.